The rows below give T cell receptor beta chains drawn from one sample of a study of blood T cells in healthy people across ages. In TCRdb, the 5' RACE reads were re-called with MiXCR into one record per CDR3 protein. Of hundreds of thousands of distinct CDR3 sequences in the sample, 21% were seen once. The sample consisted of blood. Source of these receptors: a man in his 70s in good health. The CDR3 runs from the conserved cysteine through the conserved F or W. Fields, in order: CDR3 protein, CDR3 DNA, J gene, D gene, V gene, clone size. The D gene is left open where the match is weak. Only part of the rows carry a size: once, few, many, or a class if the clone is expanded.

CASSSTGLNEKLFF,TGTGCCAGCAGCTCTACAGGGCTCAATGAAAAACTGTTTTTT,TRBJ1-4,.,TRBV7-9,many
CASSKKGVPTDTGELFF,TGTGCCAGTAGTAAAAAGGGGGTCCCGACGGACACCGGGGAGCTGTTTTTT,TRBJ2-2,.,TRBV19,.
CASSQIGAYYNEQFF,TGTGCCAGCAGCCAAATTGGCGCTTACTACAATGAGCAGTTCTTC,TRBJ2-1,.,TRBV14,few
CASSVGHTNTEAFF,TGCGCCAGCAGTGTCGGACATACGAACACTGAAGCTTTCTTT,TRBJ1-1,.,TRBV10-1,few
CASSLVRDNEQFF,TGTGCCAGCAGTTTAGTTCGGGACAATGAGCAGTTCTTC,TRBJ2-1,.,TRBV28,many
CASSVTQTGGLNTQYF,TGTGCCAGCAGCGTAACCCAGACAGGGGGCCTAAATACGCAGTATTTT,TRBJ2-3,TRBD1,TRBV9,.
CASSLGLSRADTQYF,TGTGCCAGCAGCCTGGGTCTCTCGAGAGCAGATACGCAGTATTTT,TRBJ2-3,.,TRBV12-3/TRBV12-4,.
CASSFFSAGDQPQHF,TGTGCCAGCAGTTTTTTCTCAGCCGGTGATCAGCCCCAGCATTTT,TRBJ1-5,.,TRBV12-3/TRBV12-4,.
CASSQDLAASSYNEQFF,TGCGCCAGCAGCCAAGACCTAGCGGCGAGCTCCTACAATGAGCAGTTCTTC,TRBJ2-1,TRBD2,TRBV5-1,.
CASSQVPAGGSYNEQFF,TGTGCCAGCAGCCAAGTTCCAGCGGGAGGCTCCTACAATGAGCAGTTCTTC,TRBJ2-1,TRBD2,TRBV4-2,.
CASTGTGPTTGELFF,TGTGCCAGCACCGGGACAGGGCCCACCACCGGGGAGCTGTTTTTT,TRBJ2-2,.,TRBV21-1,.
CATGGDTGELFF,TGTGCCACCGGAGGGGACACCGGGGAGCTGTTTTTT,TRBJ2-2,.,TRBV24-1,many
CASSIGGSVGYEQYF,TGTGCCAGTAGTATAGGTGGGAGTGTCGGCTACGAGCAGTACTTC,TRBJ2-7,.,TRBV19,.
CASSDPTGPLNTEAFF,TGTGCCAGCAGCGACCCGACAGGGCCTTTGAACACTGAAGCTTTCTTT,TRBJ1-1,TRBD1,TRBV11-2,many
CASSVEVAGYNEQFF,TGTGCCAGCAGCGTAGAGGTAGCGGGGTACAATGAGCAGTTCTTC,TRBJ2-1,TRBD2,TRBV9,few
CASSQVAGTSYEQYF,TGTGCCAGCAGCCAAGTAGCAGGGACCTCCTACGAGCAGTACTTC,TRBJ2-7,.,TRBV3-1,.
CASRGAGLAGDTGELFF,TGTGCCAGCAGAGGCGCGGGACTAGCGGGGGACACCGGGGAGCTGTTTTTT,TRBJ2-2,TRBD2,TRBV6-2/TRBV6-3,few
CASSLVGASETQYF,TGTGCCAGCAGCTTAGTTGGGGCTTCGGAGACCCAGTACTTC,TRBJ2-5,.,TRBV7-8,few
CASSLDGGVGETQYF,TGTGCCAGCAGCTTAGACGGAGGGGTAGGCGAGACCCAGTACTTC,TRBJ2-5,.,TRBV11-1,.
CASSRLAGAYTDTQYF,TGTGCCAGCAGCCGACTAGCGGGAGCCTACACAGATACGCAGTATTTT,TRBJ2-3,TRBD2,TRBV3-1,.
CASSQDKSGPRTF,TGTGCCAGCAGCCAAGATAAGTCAGGGCCTCGCACCTTC,TRBJ1-2,.,TRBV3-1,.
CASSRSGGRSYNEQFF,TGTGCCAGCAGCCGCTCGGGGGGGCGTTCCTACAATGAGCAGTTCTTC,TRBJ2-1,TRBD2,TRBV4-2,once
CSAGLAGPYEQYF,TGCAGTGCAGGACTAGCGGGACCCTACGAGCAGTACTTC,TRBJ2-7,TRBD2,TRBV20-1,few
CASSQEAVEREVPYEQYF,TGCGCCAGCAGCCAAGAGGCAGTGGAGCGGGAGGTCCCCTACGAGCAGTACTTC,TRBJ2-7,TRBD2,TRBV4-3,few
CVISDSWAASTNEKLFF,TGTGTCATCAGTGATAGCTGGGCAGCTTCAACTAATGAAAAACTGTTTTTT,TRBJ1-4,.,TRBV10-3,few
CASSQGTNRYNEQFF,TGTGCCAGCAGCCAGGGGACTAATCGCTACAATGAGCAGTTCTTC,TRBJ2-1,TRBD2,TRBV3-1,.
CASSQMIGVSGANVLTF,TGTGCCAGCAGCCAGATGATAGGGGTCTCTGGGGCCAACGTCCTGACTTTC,TRBJ2-6,.,TRBV3-1,few
CASSLQGGFYSEQFF,TGTGCCAGCAGTCTCCAGGGGGGATTCTACAGTGAGCAGTTCTTC,TRBJ2-1,.,TRBV28,.
CAITGGNGYEQFF,TGTGCCATTACGGGGGGGAATGGGTACGAGCAGTTCTTC,TRBJ2-1,TRBD2,TRBV2,few
CSAPLAGGPSNEQFF,TGCAGTGCCCCTCTAGCGGGAGGGCCCTCCAATGAGCAGTTCTTC,TRBJ2-1,TRBD2,TRBV20-1,many
CASSLGIGYQETQYF,TGTGCCAGCAGCTTAGGGATCGGCTACCAAGAGACCCAGTACTTC,TRBJ2-5,.,TRBV7-2,few
CATSRAGIVTDTQYF,TGTGCCACCAGCAGAGCAGGGATTGTAACAGATACGCAGTATTTT,TRBJ2-3,.,TRBV15,once